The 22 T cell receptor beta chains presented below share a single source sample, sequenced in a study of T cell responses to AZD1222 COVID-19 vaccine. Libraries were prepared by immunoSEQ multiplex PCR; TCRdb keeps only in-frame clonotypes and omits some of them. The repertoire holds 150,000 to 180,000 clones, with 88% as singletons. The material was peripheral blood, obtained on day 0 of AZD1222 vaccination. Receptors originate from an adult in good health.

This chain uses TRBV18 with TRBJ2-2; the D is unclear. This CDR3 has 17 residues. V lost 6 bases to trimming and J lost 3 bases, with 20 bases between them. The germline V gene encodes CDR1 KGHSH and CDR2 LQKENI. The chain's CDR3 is CASSPYQVGGDTGELFF. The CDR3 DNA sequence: TGTGCCAGCTCTCCTTACCAGGTCGGTGGGGACACCGGGGAGCTGTTTTTT.

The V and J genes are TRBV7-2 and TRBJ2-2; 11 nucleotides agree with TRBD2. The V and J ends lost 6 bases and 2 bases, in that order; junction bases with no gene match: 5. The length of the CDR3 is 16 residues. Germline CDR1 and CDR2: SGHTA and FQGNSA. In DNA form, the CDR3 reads TGTGCCAGCAGTTTACTAGCGGGGGTTAACACCGGGGAGCTGTTTTTT. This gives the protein CASSLLAGVNTGELFF.

CDR3 bases: TGTGCCAGCAGTTTCCGAGGGGCAGATACGCAGTATTTT. Translation: CASSFRGADTQYF. The V gene is TRBV12-3 or TRBV12-4, the J gene TRBJ2-3; D is tentatively TRBD1 or TRBD2 (5 bases each). CDR3 length equals 13 residues. Trimming removed 3 bases from V and 4 bases from J, with 8 bases in between.

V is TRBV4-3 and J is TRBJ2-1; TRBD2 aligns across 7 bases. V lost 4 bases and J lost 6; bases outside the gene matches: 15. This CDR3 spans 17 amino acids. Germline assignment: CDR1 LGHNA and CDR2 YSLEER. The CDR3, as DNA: TGCGCCAGCAGCCCTCGGTCGCGGGGAGGGGTGTCCAATGAGCAGTTCTTC. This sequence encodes CASSPRSRGGVSNEQFF.

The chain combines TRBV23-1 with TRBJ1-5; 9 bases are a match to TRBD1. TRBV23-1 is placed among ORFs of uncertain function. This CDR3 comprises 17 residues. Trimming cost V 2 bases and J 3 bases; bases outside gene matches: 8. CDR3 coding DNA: TGCGCCAGCAGTCAACTCCGGGACAGGGACTTCAATCAGCCCCAGCATTTT. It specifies CASSQLRDRDFNQPQHF.

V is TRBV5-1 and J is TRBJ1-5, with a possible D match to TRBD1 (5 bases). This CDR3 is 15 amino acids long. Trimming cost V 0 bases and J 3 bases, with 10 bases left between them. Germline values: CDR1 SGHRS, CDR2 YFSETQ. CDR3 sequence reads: CASSLVPGSNQPQHF. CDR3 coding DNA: TGCGCCAGCAGCTTGGTACCAGGGTCCAATCAGCCCCAGCATTTT.

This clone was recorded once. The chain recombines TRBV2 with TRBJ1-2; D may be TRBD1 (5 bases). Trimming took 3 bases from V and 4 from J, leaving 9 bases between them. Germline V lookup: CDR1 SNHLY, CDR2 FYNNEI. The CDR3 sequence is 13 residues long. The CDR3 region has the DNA TGTGCCAGCAGTGAGGGGGGGGTCTATGGCTACACCTTC. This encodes CASSEGGVYGYTF.

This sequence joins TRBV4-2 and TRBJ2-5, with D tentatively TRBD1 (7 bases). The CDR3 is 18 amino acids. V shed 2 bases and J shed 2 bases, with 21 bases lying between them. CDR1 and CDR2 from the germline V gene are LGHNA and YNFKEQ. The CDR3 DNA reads TGTGCCAGCAGCCAAAGATCCGGACGGGGGACAGCACAAGAGACCCAGTACTTC. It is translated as CASSQRSGRGTAQETQYF.

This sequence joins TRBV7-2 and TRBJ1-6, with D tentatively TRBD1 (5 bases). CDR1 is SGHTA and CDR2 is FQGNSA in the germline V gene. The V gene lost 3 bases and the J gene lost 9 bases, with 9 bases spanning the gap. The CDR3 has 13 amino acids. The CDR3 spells CASSFGGGSPLHF. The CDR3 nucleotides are TGTGCCAGCAGCTTTGGGGGTGGTTCACCCCTCCACTTT. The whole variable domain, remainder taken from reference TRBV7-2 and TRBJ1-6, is GAGVSQSPSNKVTEKGKDVELRCDPISGHTALYWYRQSLGQGLEFLIYFQGNSAPDKSGLPSDRFSAERTGGSVSTLTIQRTQQEDSAVYLCASSFGGGSPLHFGNGTRLTVT.

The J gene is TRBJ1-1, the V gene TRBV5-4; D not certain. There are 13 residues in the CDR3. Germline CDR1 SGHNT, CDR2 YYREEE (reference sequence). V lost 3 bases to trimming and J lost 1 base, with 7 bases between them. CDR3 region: CASSSTWNTEAFF. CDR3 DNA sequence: TGTGCCAGCAGCTCCACATGGAACACTGAAGCTTTCTTT.

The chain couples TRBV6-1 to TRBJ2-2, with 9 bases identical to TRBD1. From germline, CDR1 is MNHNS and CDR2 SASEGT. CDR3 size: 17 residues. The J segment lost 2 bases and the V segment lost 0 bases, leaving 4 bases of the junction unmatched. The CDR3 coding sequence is TGTGCCAGCAGTGAAGCGACAGGGGGGCTCAACACCGGGGAGCTGTTTTTT. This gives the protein CASSEATGGLNTGELFF.

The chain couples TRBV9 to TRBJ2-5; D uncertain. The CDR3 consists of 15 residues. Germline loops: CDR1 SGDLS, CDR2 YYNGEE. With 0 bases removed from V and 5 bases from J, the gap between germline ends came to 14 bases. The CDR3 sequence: CASSVVGIRGETQYF. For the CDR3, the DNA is TGTGCCAGCAGCGTAGTGGGGATCCGAGGTGAGACCCAGTACTTC.

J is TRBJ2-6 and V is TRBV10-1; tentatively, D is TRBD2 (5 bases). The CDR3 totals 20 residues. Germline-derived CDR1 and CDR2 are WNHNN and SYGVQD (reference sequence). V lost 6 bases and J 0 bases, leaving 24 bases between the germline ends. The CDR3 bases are TGCGCCAGCAGCCTCCCTCTTGAGGGATTGAAGAGCTCTGGGGCCAACGTCCTGACTTTC. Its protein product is CASSLPLEGLKSSGANVLTF.

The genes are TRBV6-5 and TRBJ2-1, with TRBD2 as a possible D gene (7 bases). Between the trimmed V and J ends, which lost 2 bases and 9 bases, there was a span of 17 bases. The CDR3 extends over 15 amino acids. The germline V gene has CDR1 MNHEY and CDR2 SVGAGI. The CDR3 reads CASSYRWGGAGEQFF. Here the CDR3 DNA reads TGTGCCAGCAGTTACCGGTGGGGGGGCGCCGGTGAGCAGTTCTTC.

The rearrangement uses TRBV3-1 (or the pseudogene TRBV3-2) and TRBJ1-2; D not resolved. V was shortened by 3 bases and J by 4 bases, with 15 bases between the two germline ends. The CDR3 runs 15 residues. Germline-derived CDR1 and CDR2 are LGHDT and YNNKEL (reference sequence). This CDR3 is CASSHGVSVTYGYTF. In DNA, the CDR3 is TGTGCCAGCAGCCACGGAGTGAGCGTAACCTATGGCTACACCTTC.

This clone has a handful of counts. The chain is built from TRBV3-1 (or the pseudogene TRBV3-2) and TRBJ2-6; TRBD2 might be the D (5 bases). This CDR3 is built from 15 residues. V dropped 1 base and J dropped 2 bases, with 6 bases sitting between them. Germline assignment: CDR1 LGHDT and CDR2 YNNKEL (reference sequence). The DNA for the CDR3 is TGTGCCAGCAGCCAAGGGGGAGCTGGGGCCAACGTCCTGACTTTC. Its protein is CASSQGGAGANVLTF.

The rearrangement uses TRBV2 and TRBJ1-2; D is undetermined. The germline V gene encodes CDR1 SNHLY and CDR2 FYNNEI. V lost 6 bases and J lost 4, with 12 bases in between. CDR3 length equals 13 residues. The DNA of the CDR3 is TGTGCCAGCAGAGGCGAGGGAGCCTATGGCTACACCTTC. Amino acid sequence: CASRGEGAYGYTF.

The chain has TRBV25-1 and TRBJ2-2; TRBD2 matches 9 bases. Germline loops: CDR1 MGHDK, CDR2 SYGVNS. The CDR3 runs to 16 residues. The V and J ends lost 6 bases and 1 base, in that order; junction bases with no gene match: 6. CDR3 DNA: TGTGCCAGCAGAGAGCGGGGGGTGAGGAACACCGGGGAGCTGTTTTTT. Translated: CASRERGVRNTGELFF. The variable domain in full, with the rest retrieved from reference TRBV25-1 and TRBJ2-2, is EADIYQTPRYLVIGTGKKITLECSQTMGHDKMYWYQQDPGMELHLIHYSYGVNSTEKGDLSSESTVSRIRTEHFPLTLESARPSHTSQYLCASRERGVRNTGELFFGEGSRLTVL.

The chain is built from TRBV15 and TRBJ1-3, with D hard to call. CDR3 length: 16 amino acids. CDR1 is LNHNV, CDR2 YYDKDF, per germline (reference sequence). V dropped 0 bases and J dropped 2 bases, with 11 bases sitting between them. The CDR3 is CATSRDLASPGNTIYF. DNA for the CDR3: TGTGCCACCAGCAGAGATCTTGCCAGTCCTGGAAACACCATATATTTT.

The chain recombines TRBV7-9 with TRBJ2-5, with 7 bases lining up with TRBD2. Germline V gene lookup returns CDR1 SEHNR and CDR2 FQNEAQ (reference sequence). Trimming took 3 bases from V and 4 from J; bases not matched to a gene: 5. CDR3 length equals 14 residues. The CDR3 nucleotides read TGTGCCAGCAGCTTGGGGGGGAGCGGAGAGACCCAGTACTTC. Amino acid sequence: CASSLGGSGETQYF. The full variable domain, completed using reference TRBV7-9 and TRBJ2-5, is DTGVSQNPRHKITKRGQNVTFRCDPISEHNRLYWYRQTLGQGPEFLTYFQNEAQLEKSRLLSDRFSAERPKGSFSTLEIQRTEQGDSAMYLCASSLGGSGETQYFGPGTRLLVL.

The CDR3 spells CSAIDTETQYF. In DNA form, the CDR3 reads TGCAGTGCTATAGACACGGAGACCCAGTACTTC. The chain uses TRBV20-1 and TRBJ2-5, with D unresolved. V lost 4 bases and J lost 5, with 8 bases in between. The CDR3 runs 11 residues. Germline CDR1 is DFQATT and CDR2 is SNEGSKA (reference sequence).

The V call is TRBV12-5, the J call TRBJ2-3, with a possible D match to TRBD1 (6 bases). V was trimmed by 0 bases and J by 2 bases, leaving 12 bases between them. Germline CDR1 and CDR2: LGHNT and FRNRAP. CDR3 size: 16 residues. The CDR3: CASGLVLDRTTDTQYF. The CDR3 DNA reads TGTGCTAGTGGTTTGGTACTAGACAGGACCACAGATACGCAGTATTTT.